This T cell receptor (beta chain) derives from a study of molecular identifiers for immune sequencing clone quantification (dated by TCRdb to between 2018 and 2020). General notes on the study: In a replicate experiment, RNA from around 18,000 or 91,000 naive CD8 T cells was split into five aliquots, four of which were sequenced. This methods study benchmarked molecular-identifier clustering-based TCR repertoire sequencing (MIDCIRS) and TCR RNA copy counting, using CD8 T cells to do so. Study-wide findings and limitations: The naive libraries included spiked-in Jurkat TCR RNA (10 copies' worth), and this RNA is not part of the donor repertoire. Highly expanded clone sizes could be underestimated if identical TCR molecules share a barcode. Spiked-in Jurkat TCR RNA equivalent to a single cell was reported to be detectable even among over 800,000 naive CD8 T cells. Modeling indicated 2.5 to 3 TCR RNA copies recovered per cell, compared with around 11 by digital PCR, which implies a capture efficiency of around 29%. When barcode sub-clustering was omitted, TCR diversity was inflated by chimeric consensus sequences, with chimeras reaching as high as 47%. In CMV-specific effector cells, over 98% of molecules were held by clones above 20 RNA copies, whereas under 1% of molecules were held by such clones in naive cells.

Receptors were amplified or captured by PCR. The run used a NextSeq 500. Preparation of bulk TCR libraries followed a previously described approach, with the TCR primers listed in Table S5. The Qiagen AllPrep DNA/RNA kit was used to purify total RNA. Before analysis, reads from multiple sequencing runs of the same library were pooled. Regarding the original processing steps: Only reads with exact TCR constant sequence were kept, trimmed to 150 nt, and grouped by their 12-nt molecular barcodes. Within each barcode group, reads were sub-clustered at a 15% Levenshtein threshold, and quality-weighted consensus sequences were built per RNA molecule. Non-functional sequences were removed, as were lower-count sequences one edit away from another. Based on a fit of two negative binomial distributions, barcode sub-clusters having less than 20% of the maximum read count were discarded. TCRdb reanalyzed the raw reads on its own, using fastp at Q25 for trimming and MiXCR for clone calling, and kept in-frame beta chains. Entries that share a CDR3 protein sequence are merged under the most common genes and DNA. TCRdb assigned the V and J calls; the authors' analysis was not used. This sample is represented by about 86,000 distinct CDR3 sequences; around 25% of them were singletons. The ten biggest clones cover approximately 0.78% of the sample.

A distance of 12 bases separates the germline ends of V and J, which lose 2 bases and 7 bases respectively. CDR3 length: 13 amino acids, cysteine to phenylalanine. Just CDR3 DNA is preserved here, 39 bases in frame from base 1. Sequences SEHNR (CDR1) and FQNEAQ (CDR2) are obtained from the germline V gene (reference sequence). As concerns this clonotype: Its antigen has not been determined. Per-base quality was not reported, and no clone a single base away is much larger than it.

Naive CD8 T cell libraries were made from approximately 22,000 to 940,000 sorted cells using 10%, 30% or 50% of purified RNA. On a BD FACSAria II, naive CD8 T cells were FACS-sorted as CD8+CD4-CCR7+CD45RA+ and collected into RLT Plus buffer. To test detection sensitivity, Jurkat RNA equal to 9 to 10 TCR copies was added to samples of 20,000-1,000,000 naive CD8 T cells. Enrichment of CD8 T cells was done with RosetteSep CD8+ T Cell Enrichment Cocktail plus Ficoll-Paque, and ACK red cell lysis came afterward. The specimen sequenced was naive CD8+ T cells from blood, with Jurkat cell RNA spiked in. The cell subset or site label on this specimen signifies: FACS-sorted CD8+CD4-CCR7+CD45RA+ naive T cells. The receptor chain draws on TRBV7-9 and TRBJ2-7, with the D gene uncertain. The clonotype originates from a human donor in good health. Some libraries in this study had Jurkat cell RNA spiked in. In nucleotide form, the sequence is TGTGCCAGCAGCTTAAAGGGCAGCCAGGAGCAGTACTTC. Its protein product is CASSLKGSQEQYF.